The subject of this entry is one T cell receptor (beta chain). At one boundary the junction diverges from the germline segment, which might be a read error. The data derive from a study of T cells after somatic rescue of genetic block. CDR1 is SSHAT, CDR2 FNYEAQ, per germline (reference sequence). This CDR3 region has 13 residues. The data were produced by immunoSEQ multiplex PCR, yet TCRdb's version contains in-frame clones alone and is incomplete. The sample yields around 57,000 clones, 95% to 96% seen once. The sequence derives from a child under two years old. Sample: peripheral blood mononuclear cells (PBMCs). V gene TRBV7-7 combines with J gene TRBJ2-1, with D possibly TRBD2 on 5 matching bases. The CDR3 region is CASSRDSYNEQFF. The CDR3 DNA reads TGTGCTAGCAGCCGGGACTCCTACAATGAGCAGTTCTTC.